The clone carrying this T cell receptor (beta chain) was seen only a few times. Antigen unknown. CDR1 and CDR2 (germline): DFQATT, SNEGSKA (reference sequence). This CDR3 has 12 residues. The authors made TCR cDNA by 5'RACE template switching, adding a universal primer site and UMIs. One entry per CDR3 protein results from TCRdb running MiXCR on the 5' RACE reads. The profile covers under 500,000 distinct CDR3 sequences, with roughly a sixth appearing a single time and around 17% taken by the ten largest. This specimen belongs to a study of T cells after yellow fever vaccination. Whole-study findings and limits: A faster peak, day 5 versus 15, was reached by the weaker secondary response. Contamination by abundant bulk-population clonotypes could be present in FACS-sorted repertoires. Post-booster samples contained most primary-vaccination clones (around 95% CD4, 88% CD8).

V usage is TRBV20-1 and J usage is TRBJ2-7; 12 bases are shared with TRBD2. The input for sequencing was PBMCs, taken before the yellow fever booster vaccination. The TCR sequence derives from a man between 18 and 35 years old who received the YFV17D yellow fever vaccine. The CDR3 sequence: CSPSGGDREQYF. The CDR3 DNA reads as TGCAGCCCTAGCGGGGGGGATCGAGAGCAGTACTTC.